What follows are 7 T cell receptor beta chains derived from one specimen sequenced in a study of blood T cell repertoires in COVID-19. The repertoire was sequenced with immunoSEQ multiplex PCR; TCRdb's copy has only in-frame clones and lacks some. The table records approximately 110,000 clones, around 89% of them present only once. The sequencing sample was made of peripheral blood. The source of these receptors is a woman aged 80 or over with acute or convalescent COVID-19.

V gene TRBV5-1 combines with J gene TRBJ2-7, with a possible D match to TRBD2 (5 bases). This CDR3 region has 16 residues. V was cut by 4 bases and J by 1 base, with 18 bases left in between. Germline CDR1 SGHRS, CDR2 YFSETQ. The CDR3 DNA follows: TGCGCCAGCAGCGCGAGGACTGGCCTACTTTCCTACGAGCAGTACTTC. This codes for CASSARTGLLSYEQYF.

This clone appeared a single time. The chain has TRBV15 and TRBJ1-5; TRBD1 is a possible D gene (6 bases). The V gene's germline CDR1 is LNHNV and CDR2 YYDKDF (reference sequence). CDR3 length: 15 amino acids. Trimming stripped 0 bases from V and 3 bases from J, with 9 bases between. CDR3 loop: CATSRERTVNQPQHF. The CDR3 DNA reads TGTGCCACCAGCAGAGAAAGGACAGTCAATCAGCCCCAGCATTTT.

Here the CDR3 reads CAWSVLGGETQYF. CDR3 nucleotides: TGTGCCTGGAGTGTACTTGGGGGGGAGACCCAGTACTTC. The chain joins TRBV30 to TRBJ2-5; tentatively, D is TRBD2 (6 bases). Trimming pared 0 bases from V and 5 bases from J, leaving 10 bases between. Germline CDR1 and CDR2: GTSNPN and SVGIG (reference sequence). The CDR3 sequence is 13 residues long.

The chain is built from TRBV7-8 and TRBJ2-5; tentatively, D is TRBD1 (6 bases). With 5 bases removed from V and 9 bases from J, the gap between germline ends came to 22 bases. The CDR3 runs to 15 residues. CDR1 and CDR2 from the germline V gene are SGHVS and FQNEAQ. The CDR3 reads CASSVLWDIRGAQYF. Here the CDR3 DNA reads TGTGCCAGCAGCGTACTATGGGACATTAGAGGGGCCCAGTACTTC.

This CDR3 reads CASSLPSTGPRYEQYF. The CDR3 DNA reads as TGTGCCAGCAGTTTACCCTCGACAGGGCCACGATACGAGCAGTACTTC. The rearrangement uses TRBV28 and TRBJ2-7, with 7 bases identical to TRBD1. The junction had 11 bases not matched to a gene; V was cut back by 2 bases and J by 4 bases. The CDR3 length is 16 residues. Germline CDR1 MDHEN, CDR2 SYDVKM. The full variable domain, in which reference TRBV28 and TRBJ2-7 provide the parts outside the CDR3, is DVKVTQSSRYLVKRTGEKVFLECVQDMDHENMFWYRQDPGLGLRLIYFSYDVKMKEKGDIPEGYSVSREKKERFSLILESASTNQTSMYLCASSLPSTGPRYEQYFGPGTRLTVT.

CDR3 bases: TGTGCCAGCAGTACCCCTTACGGTTTAGAGAAAAACATTCAGTACTTC. As protein: CASSTPYGLEKNIQYF. The chain has TRBV27 and TRBJ2-4, with D hard to call. V shed 5 bases and J shed 4 bases, with 18 bases lying between them. Germline V CDR1 and CDR2: MNHEY, SMNVEV (reference sequence). The CDR3 runs 16 residues.

The rearrangement links TRBV7-9 to TRBJ1-1; TRBD1 is a possible D gene (6 bases). Germline V gene sequence: CDR1 SEHNR, CDR2 FQNEAQ (reference sequence). The CDR3 extends over 13 amino acids. The V end lost 7 bases, the J end lost 1 base, and 10 bases lay between the germline ends. CDR3 DNA: TGTGCCAGCACCTGGGGGCAGAACACTGAAGCTTTCTTT. As protein: CASTWGQNTEAFF.